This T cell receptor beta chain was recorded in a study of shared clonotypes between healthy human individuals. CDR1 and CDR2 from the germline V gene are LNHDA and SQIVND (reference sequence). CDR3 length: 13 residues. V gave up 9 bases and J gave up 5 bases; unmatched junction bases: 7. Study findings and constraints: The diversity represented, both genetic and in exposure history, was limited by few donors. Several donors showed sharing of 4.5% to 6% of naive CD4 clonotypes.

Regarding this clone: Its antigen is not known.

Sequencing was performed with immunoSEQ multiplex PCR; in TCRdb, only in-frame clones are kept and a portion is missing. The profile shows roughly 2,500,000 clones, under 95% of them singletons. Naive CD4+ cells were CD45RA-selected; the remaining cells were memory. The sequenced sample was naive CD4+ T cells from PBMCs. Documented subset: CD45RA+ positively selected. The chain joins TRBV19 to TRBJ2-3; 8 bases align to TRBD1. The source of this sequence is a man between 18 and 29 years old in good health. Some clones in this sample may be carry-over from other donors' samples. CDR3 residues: CASTDRGVDTQYF. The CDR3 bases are TGTGCCAGCACAGACAGGGGCGTAGATACGCAGTATTTT.